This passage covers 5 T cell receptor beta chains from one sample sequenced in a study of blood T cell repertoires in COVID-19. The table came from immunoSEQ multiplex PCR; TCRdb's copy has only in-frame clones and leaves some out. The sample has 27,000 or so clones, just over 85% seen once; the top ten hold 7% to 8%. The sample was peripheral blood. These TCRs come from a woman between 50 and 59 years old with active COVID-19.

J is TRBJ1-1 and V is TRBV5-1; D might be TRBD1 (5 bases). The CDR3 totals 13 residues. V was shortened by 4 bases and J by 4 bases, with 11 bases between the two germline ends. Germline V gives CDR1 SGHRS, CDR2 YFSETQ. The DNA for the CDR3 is TGCGCCAGCAGCACCCTGGGGGGCACTGAAGCTTTCTTT. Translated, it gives CASSTLGGTEAFF.

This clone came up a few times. The CDR3 DNA follows: TGTGCCAGCAGTTACTCCTGGACAGGGGACCAGCCCCAGCATTTT. It is translated as CASSYSWTGDQPQHF. The chain employs TRBV6-6 and TRBJ1-5, with 9 bases matching TRBD1. J gave up 7 bases and V 0 bases, and 4 bases lay outside the gene matches. This CDR3 spans 15 amino acids. Per the germline V gene, CDR1 is MNHNY and CDR2 is SVGAGI (reference sequence).

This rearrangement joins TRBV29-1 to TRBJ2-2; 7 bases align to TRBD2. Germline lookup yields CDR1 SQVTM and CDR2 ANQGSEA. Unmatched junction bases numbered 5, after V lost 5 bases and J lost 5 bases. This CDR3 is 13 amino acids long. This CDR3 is CSVRGRYTGELFF. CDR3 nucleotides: TGCAGCGTTCGCGGGAGATATACCGGGGAGCTGTTTTTT.

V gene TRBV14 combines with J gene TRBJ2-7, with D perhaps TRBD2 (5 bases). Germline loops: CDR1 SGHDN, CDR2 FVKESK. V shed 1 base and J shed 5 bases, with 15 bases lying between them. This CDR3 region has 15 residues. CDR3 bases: TGTGCCAGCAGCCAAGTCGGTCTAGCCGGGGACGAGCAGTACTTC. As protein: CASSQVGLAGDEQYF.

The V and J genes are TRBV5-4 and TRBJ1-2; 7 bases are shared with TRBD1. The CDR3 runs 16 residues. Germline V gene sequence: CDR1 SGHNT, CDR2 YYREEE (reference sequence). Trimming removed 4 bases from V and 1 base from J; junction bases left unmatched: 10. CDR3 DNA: TGTGCCAGCAGCCCTATTCCAGGGGGTGGTAACTATGGCTACACCTTC. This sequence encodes CASSPIPGGGNYGYTF.